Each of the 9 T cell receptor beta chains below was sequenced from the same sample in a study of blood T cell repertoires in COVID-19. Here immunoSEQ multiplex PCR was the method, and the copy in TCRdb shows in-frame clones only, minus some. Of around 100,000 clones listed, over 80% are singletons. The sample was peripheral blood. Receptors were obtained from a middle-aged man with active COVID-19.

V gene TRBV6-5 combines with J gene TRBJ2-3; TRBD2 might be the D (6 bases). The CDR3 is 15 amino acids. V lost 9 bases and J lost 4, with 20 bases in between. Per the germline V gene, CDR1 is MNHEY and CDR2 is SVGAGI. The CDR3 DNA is TGTGCCAGTATTGGGGACTCCCTCGAGCCAGATACGCAGTATTTT. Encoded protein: CASIGDSLEPDTQYF.

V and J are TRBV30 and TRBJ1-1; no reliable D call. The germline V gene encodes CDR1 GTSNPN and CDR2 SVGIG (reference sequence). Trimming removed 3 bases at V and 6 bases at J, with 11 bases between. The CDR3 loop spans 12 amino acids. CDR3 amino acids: CAWSGGHAEAFF. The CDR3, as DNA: TGTGCCTGGAGCGGAGGGCACGCTGAAGCTTTCTTT.

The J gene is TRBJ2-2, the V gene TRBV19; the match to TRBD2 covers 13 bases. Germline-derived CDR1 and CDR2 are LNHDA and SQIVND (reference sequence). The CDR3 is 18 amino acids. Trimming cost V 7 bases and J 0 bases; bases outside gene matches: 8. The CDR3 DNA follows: TGTGCCAGTACCGCCTTGACTAGCGGGAGGACGAACACCGGGGAGCTGTTTTTT. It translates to CASTALTSGRTNTGELFF.

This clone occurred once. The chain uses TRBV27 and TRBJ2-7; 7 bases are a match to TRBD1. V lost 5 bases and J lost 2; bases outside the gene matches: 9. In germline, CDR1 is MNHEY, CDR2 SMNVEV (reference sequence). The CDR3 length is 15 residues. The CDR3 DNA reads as TGTGCCAGCAGTCCCCGGACAGGTTTACCCTACGAGCAGTACTTC. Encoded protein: CASSPRTGLPYEQYF.

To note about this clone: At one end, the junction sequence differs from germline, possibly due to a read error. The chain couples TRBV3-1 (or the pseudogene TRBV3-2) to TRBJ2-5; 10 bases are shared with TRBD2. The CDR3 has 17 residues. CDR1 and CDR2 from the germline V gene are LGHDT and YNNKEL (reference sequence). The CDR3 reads CASSPSASGRLQQTQYF. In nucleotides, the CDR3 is TGTGCCAGCAGTCCTTCGGCTAGCGGGAGACTCCAACAGACCCAGTACTTC.

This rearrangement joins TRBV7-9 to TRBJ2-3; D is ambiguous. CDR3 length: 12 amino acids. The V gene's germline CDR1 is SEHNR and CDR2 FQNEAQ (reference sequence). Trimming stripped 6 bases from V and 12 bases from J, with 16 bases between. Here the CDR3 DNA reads TGTGCCAGCAGTCTCACCCCCGGTATCCAGTATTTT. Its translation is CASSLTPGIQYF.

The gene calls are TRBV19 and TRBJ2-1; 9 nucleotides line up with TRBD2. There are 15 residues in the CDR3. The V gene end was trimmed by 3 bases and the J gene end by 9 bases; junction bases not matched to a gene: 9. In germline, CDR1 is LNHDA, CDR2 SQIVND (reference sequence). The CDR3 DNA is TGTGCCAGTAGTATGTGGCTAGCGGGACCCGGTGAGCAGTTCTTC. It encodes CASSMWLAGPGEQFF. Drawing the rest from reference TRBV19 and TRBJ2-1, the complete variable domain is DGGITQSPKYLFRKEGQNVTLSCEQNLNHDAMYWYRQDPGQGLRLIYYSQIVNDFQKGDIAEGYSVSREKKESFPLTVTSAQKNPTAFYLCASSMWLAGPGEQFFGPGTRLTVL.

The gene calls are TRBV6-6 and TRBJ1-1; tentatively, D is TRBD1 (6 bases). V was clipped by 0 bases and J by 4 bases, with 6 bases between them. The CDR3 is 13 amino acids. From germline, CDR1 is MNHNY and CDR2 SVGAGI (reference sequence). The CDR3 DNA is TGTGCCAGCAGTTACTCCAGGGGCACTGAAGCTTTCTTT. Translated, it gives CASSYSRGTEAFF.

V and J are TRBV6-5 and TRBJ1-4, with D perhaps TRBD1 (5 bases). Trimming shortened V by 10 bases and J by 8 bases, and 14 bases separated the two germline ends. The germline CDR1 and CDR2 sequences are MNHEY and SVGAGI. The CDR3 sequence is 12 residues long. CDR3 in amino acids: CANRSGGEKLFF. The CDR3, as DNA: TGTGCCAACCGCTCGGGGGGAGAAAAACTGTTTTTT.